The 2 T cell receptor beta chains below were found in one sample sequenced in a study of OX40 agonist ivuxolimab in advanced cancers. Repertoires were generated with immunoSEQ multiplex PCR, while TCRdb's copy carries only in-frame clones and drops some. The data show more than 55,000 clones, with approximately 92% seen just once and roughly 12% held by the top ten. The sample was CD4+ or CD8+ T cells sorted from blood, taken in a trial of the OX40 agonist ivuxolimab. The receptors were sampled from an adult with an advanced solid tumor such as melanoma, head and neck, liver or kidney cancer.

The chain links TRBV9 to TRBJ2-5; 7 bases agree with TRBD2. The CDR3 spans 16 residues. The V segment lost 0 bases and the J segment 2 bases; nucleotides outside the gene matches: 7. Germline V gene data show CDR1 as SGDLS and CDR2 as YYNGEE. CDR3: CASSVVAGALQETQYF. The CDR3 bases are TGTGCCAGCAGCGTAGTAGCGGGTGCCCTTCAAGAGACCCAGTACTTC. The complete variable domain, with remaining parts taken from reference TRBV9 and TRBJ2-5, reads DSGVTQTPKHLITATGQRVTLRCSPRSGDLSVYWYQQSLDQGLQFLIQYYNGEERAKGNILERFSAQQFPDLHSELNLSSLELGDSALYFCASSVVAGALQETQYFGPGTRLLVL.

The CDR3 spells CAITPGTSGLGEQFF. The CDR3 DNA follows: TGTGCCATCACCCCGGGGACTAGCGGGCTTGGGGAGCAGTTCTTC. The chain has TRBV10-3 and TRBJ2-1; the match to TRBD2 covers 12 bases. The germline CDR1 and CDR2 sequences are ENHRY and SYGVKD. This CDR3 has 15 amino acids. V was pared by 7 bases and J by 10 bases, with 11 bases of the junction left unmatched.